This entry lists 20 T cell receptor beta chains sequenced from one sample in a study of blood T cell dynamics during melanoma immunotherapy. The time point: week 3, after first cycle of checkpoint inhibitor. The repertoire was sequenced with immunoSEQ multiplex PCR; TCRdb's copy has only in-frame clones and lacks some. The data hold 15,000 or so clones, with about 94% observed a single time. Sequences were derived from effector memory CD8+ T cells from blood, sampled from a patient treated with checkpoint blockade. The origin of the receptors is a human donor with melanoma.

The rearrangement links TRBV9 to TRBJ1-1, with D possibly TRBD1 on 5 matching bases. There are 14 residues in the CDR3. Germline CDR1 SGDLS, CDR2 YYNGEE. V gave up 3 bases and J gave up 4 bases, with 13 bases separating them. As DNA, the CDR3 is TGTGCCAGCAGCGCCCAAGGCGGGGGCACTGAAGCTTTCTTT. It specifies CASSAQGGGTEAFF.

V usage is TRBV27 and J usage is TRBJ2-7, with TRBD1 matching over 10 bases. The CDR3 has 15 residues. Germline assignment: CDR1 MNHEY and CDR2 SMNVEV (reference sequence). Trimming at V came to 4 bases and at J to 6 bases, leaving 9 bases not matched to a gene. The CDR3 sequence: CASSSGTGAVGEQYF. The CDR3 coding sequence is TGTGCCAGCAGTTCCGGGACAGGGGCGGTCGGCGAGCAGTACTTC.

This sequence joins TRBV19 and TRBJ2-3; 11 bases are a match to TRBD2. Per germline, CDR1 LNHDA and CDR2 SQIVND (reference sequence). Trimming took 7 bases from V and 4 from J; bases not matched to a gene: 13. CDR3 length: 17 amino acids. The CDR3 sequence is CASTLRTLAGDADTQYF. CDR3 nucleotides: TGTGCCAGTACACTAAGAACACTAGCGGGAGACGCAGATACGCAGTATTTT.

This chain connects TRBV7-6 to TRBJ2-7; 8 bases agree with TRBD1. The trim removed 5 bases at V and 6 bases at J, leaving 9 bases unmatched. This CDR3 comprises 14 residues. CDR1 is SGHVS, CDR2 FNYEAQ, per germline. The CDR3 DNA reads as TGTGCCAGCAGCCAGGACAGGGTTGGCGGCGAGCAGTACTTC. This codes for CASSQDRVGGEQYF.

This clone showed up just once. The chain employs TRBV2 and TRBJ2-7; D is unresolved. The CDR3 has 12 residues. V was clipped by 4 bases and J by 5 bases, with 9 bases between them. Germline lookup yields CDR1 SNHLY and CDR2 FYNNEI. The CDR3 loop is CASSGNTHEQYF. CDR3 DNA: TGTGCCAGCAGTGGGAATACCCACGAGCAGTACTTC.

The V and J genes are TRBV7-3 and TRBJ2-3; 9 nucleotides agree with TRBD2. The CDR3 has 19 amino acids. Germline CDR1 reads SGHTA; CDR2 reads FQGTGA. The trim removed 0 bases at V and 3 bases at J, leaving 13 bases unmatched. The chain's CDR3 is CASSLTPSWREGSTDTQYF. In DNA, the CDR3 is TGTGCCAGCAGCTTAACGCCATCGTGGCGGGAGGGATCGACAGATACGCAGTATTTT.

The chain uses TRBV7-6 and TRBJ2-6, with D unclear. V lost 1 base to trimming and J lost 3 bases, with 1 base between them. CDR1 is SGHVS and CDR2 is FNYEAQ in the germline V gene. CDR3 size: 13 residues. The CDR3: CASSLGGANVLTF. DNA of the CDR3: TGTGCCAGCAGCTTAGGTGGGGCCAACGTCCTGACTTTC.

The genes are TRBV15 and TRBJ2-7; 7 bases are a match to TRBD2. The CDR3 covers 14 residues. Germline CDR1 is LNHNV and CDR2 is YYDKDF (reference sequence). J gave up 3 bases and V 6 bases, and 8 bases lay outside the gene matches. The CDR3 region has the DNA TGTGCCACCAGTCAAGCGGGATTAGGCTACGAGCAGTACTTC. Residues: CATSQAGLGYEQYF.

The genes are TRBV7-3 and TRBJ2-5; D is unresolved. Trimming took 0 bases from V and 5 from J, leaving 16 bases between them. This CDR3 has 16 amino acids. Per the germline V gene, CDR1 is SGHTA and CDR2 is FQGTGA. The CDR3 nucleotides are TGTGCCAGCAGCTTAACAGGTCTCCCCGGGCAGGAGACCCAGTACTTC. This encodes CASSLTGLPGQETQYF.

CDR3 nucleotides: TGTGCCAGCAGTTACGCCGGGCACACCGGGGAGCTGTTTTTT. Protein: CASSYAGHTGELFF. The chain joins TRBV6-5 to TRBJ2-2; the D is unclear. The CDR3 consists of 14 residues. In germline, CDR1 is MNHEY, CDR2 SVGAGI. V gave up 2 bases and J gave up 3 bases, with 7 bases separating them.

The chain is built from TRBV11-2 and TRBJ2-3; D remains unclear. With 7 bases removed from V and 3 bases from J, the gap between germline ends came to 14 bases. Germline loops: CDR1 SGHAT, CDR2 FQNNGV. This CDR3 is 14 amino acids long. The CDR3 protein is CASTLGLRTDTQYF. CDR3 coding DNA: TGTGCCAGCACCCTCGGCCTGAGGACAGATACGCAGTATTTT.

The chain links TRBV15 to TRBJ2-7; D is unresolved. Trimming stripped 5 bases from V and 2 bases from J, with 13 bases between. The CDR3 is 14 residues long. Germline-derived CDR1 and CDR2 are LNHNV and YYDKDF (reference sequence). CDR3 sequence: CATSVGSHAYEQYF. Written as DNA, the CDR3 is TGTGCCACCAGCGTCGGTTCCCACGCCTACGAGCAGTACTTC.

The gene calls are TRBV28 and TRBJ2-5, with no clear D. With the DNA end fitting TRBJ2-7 better, the J assignment may be wrong. Germline CDR1 and CDR2: MDHEN and SYDVKM. CDR3 length equals 16 residues. The CDR3, as DNA: TGTGCCAGCAGAATTGGGTGGGCAGGTCCCCCTCTCGAGCAGTACTTC. Translation gives CASRIGWAGPPLEQYF.

The rearrangement joins TRBV19 to TRBJ2-7; possibly TRBD1 for D (5 bases). From germline, CDR1 is LNHDA and CDR2 SQIVND (reference sequence). The CDR3 covers 11 residues. V lost 6 bases and J lost 6, with 9 bases in between. The CDR3 is CASRSQGEQYF. In DNA form, the CDR3 reads TGTGCCAGTAGGAGCCAGGGCGAGCAGTACTTC.

The chain uses TRBV13 and TRBJ2-7; the match to TRBD1 covers 9 bases. The CDR3 loop spans 15 amino acids. V was clipped by 5 bases and J by 4 bases; unmatched bases: 9. Germline-derived CDR1 and CDR2 are PRHDT and FYEKMQ (reference sequence). CDR3: CASSASGTGSYEQYF. The DNA for the CDR3 is TGTGCCAGCAGCGCGTCCGGGACAGGGAGTTACGAGCAGTACTTC.

This chain links TRBV6-7 with TRBJ2-7; 9 nucleotides match TRBD2. TRBV6-7 is an ORF for which the function is uncertain. CDR3 length: 15 amino acids. V was pared by 0 bases and J by 5 bases, with 5 bases of the junction left unmatched. The CDR3 nucleotides read TGTGCCAGCAGTTACTCTTTAGCGGGAGTGGACGAGCAGTACTTC. This gives the protein CASSYSLAGVDEQYF.

The rearrangement joins TRBV6-5 to TRBJ2-1, with 13 positions matching TRBD2. The J segment lost 8 bases and the V segment lost 6 bases, leaving 7 bases of the junction unmatched. The CDR3 extends over 15 amino acids. Germline CDR1 is MNHEY and CDR2 is SVGAGI. The CDR3 sequence is CASSRGLAGWHEQFF. The DNA for the CDR3 is TGTGCCAGCAGCCGGGGACTAGCGGGATGGCATGAGCAGTTCTTC.

The V gene is TRBV10-3, the J gene TRBJ2-3, with TRBD2 matching over 9 bases. The ends lost 8 bases at V and 6 bases at J; junction bases unmatched: 9. Germline lookup yields CDR1 ENHRY and CDR2 SYGVKD. The CDR3 totals 14 residues. CDR3 protein: CAIGETSGADTQYF. The CDR3 nucleotides read TGTGCCATCGGGGAGACTAGCGGTGCCGATACGCAGTATTTT.

The J gene is TRBJ2-5, the V gene TRBV7-8; D is unresolved. The ends were cut back, 5 bases at V and 2 bases at J, with 12 bases in the middle. This CDR3 has 14 amino acids. Germline V gives CDR1 SGHVS, CDR2 FQNEAQ. The CDR3 region is CASSQYMEQETQYF. CDR3 DNA sequence: TGTGCCAGCAGCCAATACATGGAACAAGAGACCCAGTACTTC.

Only one count was recorded for this clone. The chain has TRBV19 and TRBJ1-4; 10 nucleotides align to TRBD1. There are 17 residues in the CDR3. The germline V gene encodes CDR1 LNHDA and CDR2 SQIVND (reference sequence). V lost 4 bases to trimming and J lost 6 bases; unmatched junction nucleotides: 11. In nucleotides, the CDR3 is TGTGCCAGTAGTACCGCGGGACAGGGGAGAGAGGATGAAAAACTGTTTTTT. It specifies CASSTAGQGREDEKLFF.